A single sample is the source of the 10 T cell receptor beta chains below, sequenced in a study of response to subunit inactivated influenza vaccine. A single record per CDR3 protein comes from TCRdb applying MiXCR to the RT-PCR reads. Of over 800,000 distinct CDR3 sequences listed, 21% are singletons. Sequences were derived from PBMCs from blood, sampled approximately 5 days after vaccination. The source of these receptors is a man in his fifties or sixties who received an inactivated influenza vaccine.

The chain recombines TRBV6-5 with TRBJ1-1; 9 positions match TRBD1. CDR1 and CDR2 (germline): MNHEY, SVGAGI. The CDR3 covers 15 residues. V lost 4 bases to trimming and J lost 5 bases; unmatched junction nucleotides: 8. DNA for the CDR3: TGTGCCAGCAGTTCGGGACAGGGAGGGGTGACTGAAGCTTTCTTT. Encoded protein: CASSSGQGGVTEAFF.

This clonotype turned up a few times. The chain uses TRBV5-1 and TRBJ2-5; maybe TRBD1 (6 bases). Germline V CDR1 and CDR2: SGHRS, YFSETQ. V gave up 3 bases and J gave up 5 bases, with 14 bases separating them. CDR3 size: 14 residues. CDR3 residues: CASSSVDSRETQYF. DNA for the CDR3: TGCGCCAGCAGCTCTGTGGACAGCAGGGAGACCCAGTACTTC. The variable domain in full, with the rest retrieved from reference TRBV5-1 and TRBJ2-5, is KAGVTQTPRYLIKTRGQQVTLSCSPISGHRSVSWYQQTPGQGLQFLFEYFSETQRNKGNFPGRFSGRQFSNSRSEMNVSTLELGDSALYLCASSSVDSRETQYFGPGTRLLVL.

The chain uses TRBV12-3 or TRBV12-4 and TRBJ1-4; D unclear. Trimming took off 6 bases at V and 7 bases at J, with 12 bases between the two ends. The CDR3 has 13 residues. CDR3 coding DNA: TGTGCCAGCAGCACCCGGACGGGTGAAAAACTGTTTTTT. It is translated as CASSTRTGEKLFF.

This clonotype was detected ten times or more. The rearrangement uses TRBV10-3 and TRBJ2-7; the D gene is possibly TRBD2 (5 bases). Germline V gene lookup returns CDR1 ENHRY and CDR2 SYGVKD. The ends were cut back, 4 bases at V and 7 bases at J, with 14 bases in the middle. The CDR3 covers 13 residues. The CDR3 spells CAISVGQEGEQYF. CDR3 sequence (DNA): TGTGCCATCAGTGTAGGTCAAGAGGGAGAGCAGTACTTC.

This chain connects TRBV7-6 to TRBJ1-1, with D tentatively TRBD1 (5 bases). Germline V gene lookup returns CDR1 SGHVS and CDR2 FNYEAQ. The CDR3 is 15 amino acids. Between the trimmed V and J ends, which lost 1 base and 3 bases, there was a span of 12 bases. The CDR3 bases are TGTGCCAGCAGCTTAGAATGGGGGAAAGACACTGAAGCTTTCTTT. It encodes CASSLEWGKDTEAFF.

The chain combines TRBV6-1 with TRBJ2-3, with a weak D call TRBD1 (5 bases). CDR3 size: 14 residues. CDR1 and CDR2 (germline): MNHNS, SASEGT. Deletions cut 2 bases from V and 4 bases from J, with 10 bases between. CDR3 loop: CASSERGPPDTQYF. As DNA, the CDR3 is TGTGCCAGCAGTGAAAGGGGTCCGCCAGATACGCAGTATTTT.

The V gene is TRBV7-8, the J gene TRBJ1-1; D ambiguous. Germline V CDR1 and CDR2: SGHVS, FQNEAQ. Trimming took off 0 bases at V and 1 base at J, with 9 bases between the two ends. This CDR3 spans 15 amino acids. CDR3: CASSLAPPSNTEAFF. CDR3 nucleotide sequence: TGTGCCAGCAGCTTAGCGCCCCCCTCGAACACTGAAGCTTTCTTT.

The chain joins TRBV27 to TRBJ2-2; no clear D gene. V lost 3 bases, J lost 7 bases, and 3 bases lay in between. This CDR3 has 11 residues. Germline lookup yields CDR1 MNHEY and CDR2 SMNVEV (reference sequence). CDR3 loop: CASSFFGELFF. The CDR3 DNA reads TGTGCCAGCAGTTTCTTCGGGGAGCTGTTTTTT.

The genes are TRBV6-8 and TRBJ2-7; D is tentatively TRBD1 or TRBD2 (5 bases each). The CDR3 has 14 residues. V lost 2 bases and J 2 bases, leaving 10 bases between the germline ends. Germline CDR1 MNHGY, CDR2 SAAAGT. The CDR3 DNA sequence: TGTGCCAGCAGTTACGGCCAGGGACCCTACGAGCAGTACTTC. Its translation is CASSYGQGPYEQYF.

The chain carries TRBV4-3 and TRBJ2-7; TRBD1 is a possible D gene (6 bases). V lost 0 bases, J lost 3 bases, and 15 bases lay in between. CDR1 and CDR2 from the germline V gene are LGHNA and YSLEER. This CDR3 has 16 amino acids. CDR3 coding DNA: TGCGCCAGCAGCCAAGATATCGGGACAAGGGGCTACGAGCAGTACTTC. Translated: CASSQDIGTRGYEQYF.